Listed below are T cell receptor beta chains from one sample, sequenced in a study of T cell responses to AZD1222 COVID-19 vaccine. Some clones are missing from TCRdb's copy, which holds only in-frame ones; the method was immunoSEQ multiplex PCR. The data hold 83,000 or so clones, with 86% observed a single time. Sequenced here: peripheral blood, sampled on day 0 of AZD1222 vaccination. The receptors stem from an adult in good health. Each CDR3 is given with its conserved first and last residue. The D gene is left open where the match is weak.

CDR3aa: CSVERDPIRQETQYF
j_gene: TRBJ2-5
d_gene: -
v_gene: TRBV29-1

CDR3aa: CASSQGDGNTEAFF
j_gene: TRBJ1-1
d_gene: -
v_gene: TRBV4-3

CDR3aa: CASSWAQGGISGELFF
j_gene: TRBJ2-2
d_gene: -
v_gene: TRBV7-3

CDR3aa: CASSSSAGIQPQHF
j_gene: TRBJ1-5
d_gene: -
v_gene: TRBV7-2

CDR3aa: CASSKFQNTEAFF
j_gene: TRBJ1-1
d_gene: -
v_gene: TRBV5-4

CDR3aa: CASGLHPGRQETQYF
j_gene: TRBJ2-5
d_gene: -
v_gene: TRBV12-5

CDR3aa: CASSPQGRDQPQHF
j_gene: TRBJ1-5
d_gene: -
v_gene: TRBV18

CDR3aa: CATSKGGVEQFF
j_gene: TRBJ2-1
d_gene: -
v_gene: TRBV19

CDR3aa: CASSLMVAYNEQFF
j_gene: TRBJ2-1
d_gene: -
v_gene: TRBV28

CDR3aa: CASSQTTVSTEAFF
j_gene: TRBJ1-1
d_gene: -
v_gene: TRBV6-4

CDR3aa: CASSIKVLGEQFF
j_gene: TRBJ2-1
d_gene: -
v_gene: TRBV19

CDR3aa: CASSPHVLGGYGYTF
j_gene: TRBJ1-2
d_gene: -
v_gene: TRBV28

CDR3aa: CASSLAGYGYTF
j_gene: TRBJ1-2
d_gene: -
v_gene: TRBV5-8

CDR3aa: CASSQDLGSTEAFF
j_gene: TRBJ1-1
d_gene: -
v_gene: TRBV4-3

CDR3aa: CASRDWDREASPLHF
j_gene: TRBJ1-6
d_gene: TRBD1
v_gene: TRBV6-5

CDR3aa: CASSLGVYWGQGSYEQYF
j_gene: TRBJ2-7
d_gene: TRBD1
v_gene: TRBV5-1

CDR3aa: CASSYSIGRGNTEAFF
j_gene: TRBJ1-1
d_gene: -
v_gene: TRBV6-5

CDR3aa: CASGLGGPQETQYF
j_gene: TRBJ2-5
d_gene: -
v_gene: TRBV12-5

CDR3aa: CASSPPNWVEAEKLFF
j_gene: TRBJ1-4
d_gene: -
v_gene: TRBV28

CDR3aa: CASSPWEGYEQFF
j_gene: TRBJ2-1
d_gene: TRBD2
v_gene: TRBV5-4

CDR3aa: CASSLGTGLRSSYEQYF
j_gene: TRBJ2-7
d_gene: -
v_gene: TRBV7-4

CDR3aa: CAISREQGAGYGYTF
j_gene: TRBJ1-2
d_gene: TRBD1
v_gene: TRBV10-3

CDR3aa: CAWGTVVVYEQYF
j_gene: TRBJ2-7
d_gene: TRBD1
v_gene: TRBV30

CDR3aa: CASSVLRDRGLNTEAFF
j_gene: TRBJ1-1
d_gene: TRBD1
v_gene: TRBV25-1

CDR3aa: CASRGEGPSNQPQHF
j_gene: TRBJ1-5
d_gene: -
v_gene: TRBV28